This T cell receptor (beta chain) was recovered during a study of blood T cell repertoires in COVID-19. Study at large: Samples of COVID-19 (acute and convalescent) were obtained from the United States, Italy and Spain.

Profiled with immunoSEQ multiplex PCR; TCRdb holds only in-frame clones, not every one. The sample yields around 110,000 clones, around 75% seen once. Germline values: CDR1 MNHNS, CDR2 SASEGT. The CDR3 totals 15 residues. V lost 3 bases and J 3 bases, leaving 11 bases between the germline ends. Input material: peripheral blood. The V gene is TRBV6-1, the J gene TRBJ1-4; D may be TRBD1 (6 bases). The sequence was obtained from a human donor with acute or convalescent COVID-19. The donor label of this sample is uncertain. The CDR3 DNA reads TGTGCCAGCAGTGAGTGGGAGGGGGCTAATGAAAAACTGTTTTTT. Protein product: CASSEWEGANEKLFF.